The sequence of this TCR beta chain was determined in a study of response to subunit inactivated influenza vaccine. General study findings and limits: The authors suggested that few new T cells are recruited per seasonal influenza vaccination.

TCRdb itself ran the RT-PCR reads through MiXCR, one entry per CDR3 protein. The sample records around 200,000 distinct CDR3 sequences, 13% to 15% being singletons. The CDR3 runs to 14 residues. The V gene's germline CDR1 is SGHVS and CDR2 FQNEAQ. The V end lost 5 bases, the J end lost 2 bases, and 11 bases lay between the germline ends. About this clonotype itself: Its antigen is not identified.

Sequences were derived from CD8+ T cells sorted from PBMCs, sampled 5 days after vaccination. V gene TRBV7-8 combines with J gene TRBJ2-3; possibly TRBD1 or TRBD2 for D (5 bases each). This clonotype originated in a man aged 45-65 years who received an inactivated influenza vaccine. The CDR3 reads CASSLWGTTDTQYF. As DNA, the CDR3 is TGTGCCAGCAGCCTGTGGGGGACCACAGATACGCAGTATTTT.